Below, 6 T cell receptor beta chains from the same sample are listed, as sequenced in a study of T cell changes during pregnancy in multiple sclerosis. The table came from immunoSEQ multiplex PCR; TCRdb's copy has only in-frame clones and leaves some out. The repertoire consists of under 120,000 clones, with approximately 90% occurring once and the leading ten covering about 3%. Sequenced material: peripheral blood, taken after pregnancy. All receptors derive from a female donor with multiple sclerosis, enrolled in a pregnancy study.

V and J are TRBV29-1 and TRBJ2-1, with D possibly being TRBD2 (6 bases). CDR3 length: 16 amino acids. Germline V lookup: CDR1 SQVTM, CDR2 ANQGSEA. V lost 1 base and J lost 4, with 17 bases in between. CDR3: CSVEAGAGLRYNEQFF. CDR3 nucleotides: TGCAGCGTTGAAGCGGGAGCGGGCCTGAGATACAATGAGCAGTTCTTC.

The gene calls are TRBV6-1 and TRBJ2-1; 7 bases map to TRBD2. The CDR3 sequence is 14 residues long. Germline V gene lookup returns CDR1 MNHNS and CDR2 SASEGT. With V trimmed by 4 bases and J by 9 bases, 9 bases remained unmatched. The CDR3 DNA follows: TGTGCCAGCAGTGGGGGGGGGTCTCAGGGTGAGCAGTTCTTC. This sequence encodes CASSGGGSQGEQFF.

The chain joins TRBV6-4 to TRBJ1-2, with 11 bases identical to TRBD1. Trimming took 4 bases from V and 4 from J; bases not matched to a gene: 5. CDR3 length: 15 residues. Germline V gives CDR1 MRHNA, CDR2 SNTAGT. Here the CDR3 reads CASSAGTGGGYGYTF. CDR3 sequence (DNA): TGTGCCAGCAGTGCCGGGACAGGGGGTGGCTATGGCTACACCTTC.

This clone has only a few counts. The gene calls are TRBV7-3 and TRBJ1-1; D might be TRBD1 (5 bases). Trimming cost V 4 bases and J 1 base, with 13 bases left between them. The CDR3 sequence is 15 residues long. In germline, CDR1 is SGHTA, CDR2 FQGTGA. In nucleotides, the CDR3 is TGTGCCAGCAGCTCACCCACAGGACCGAACACTGAAGCTTTCTTT. It yields the protein CASSSPTGPNTEAFF.

V and J are TRBV6-5 and TRBJ1-2; the match to TRBD1 covers 8 bases. Trimming removed 6 bases from V and 5 bases from J; junction bases left unmatched: 8. CDR1 is MNHEY and CDR2 is SVGAGI in the germline V gene. CDR3 length: 14 residues. The CDR3 loop is CASRDLTGDYGYTF. CDR3 DNA sequence: TGTGCCAGCAGGGACCTGACAGGGGATTATGGCTACACCTTC.

The chain joins TRBV6-5 to TRBJ1-2; D may be TRBD1 (6 bases). Between the trimmed V and J ends, which lost 0 bases and 2 bases, there was a span of 13 bases. CDR1 is MNHEY and CDR2 is SVGAGI in the germline V gene. This CDR3 has 16 residues. Written as DNA, the CDR3 is TGTGCCAGCAGTTACTCCCAGGGGAGGGCGAACTATGGCTACACCTTC. This codes for CASSYSQGRANYGYTF.